This T cell receptor (beta chain) is drawn from a study of B cell selection in AIRE deficiency. This CDR3 is built from 15 residues. Trimming removed 0 bases at V and 5 bases at J, with 16 bases between. The V gene's germline CDR1 is GTSNPN and CDR2 SVGIG (reference sequence). CD4+CD127+ cells were sorted as the conventional CD4 T cells. Libraries were prepared by immunoSEQ multiplex PCR; TCRdb keeps only in-frame clonotypes and omits some of them. The sample holds tens of thousands of clones, roughly 97% seen once. This clonotype was obtained from a human donor with AIRE deficiency. V usage is TRBV30 and J usage is TRBJ1-1; possible D gene TRBD1, 5 bases. Sequenced input: conventional CD4+ T cells sorted from PBMCs. The CDR3 is CAWSVLEGLVTEAFF. The CDR3 DNA is TGTGCCTGGAGTGTATTGGAGGGGTTAGTGACTGAAGCTTTCTTT.